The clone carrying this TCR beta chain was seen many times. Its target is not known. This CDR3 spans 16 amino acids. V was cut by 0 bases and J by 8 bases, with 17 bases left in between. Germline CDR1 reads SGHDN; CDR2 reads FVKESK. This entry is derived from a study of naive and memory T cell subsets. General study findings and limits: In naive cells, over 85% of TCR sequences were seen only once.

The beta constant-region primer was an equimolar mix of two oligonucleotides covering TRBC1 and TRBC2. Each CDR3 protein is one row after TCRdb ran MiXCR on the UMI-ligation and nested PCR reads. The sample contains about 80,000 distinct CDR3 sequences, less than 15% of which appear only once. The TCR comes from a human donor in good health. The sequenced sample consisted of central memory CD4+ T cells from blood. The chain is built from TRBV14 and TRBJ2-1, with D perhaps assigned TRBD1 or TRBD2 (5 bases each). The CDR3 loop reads CASSQDSFWGRDEQFF. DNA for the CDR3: TGTGCCAGCAGCCAAGATAGTTTTTGGGGGAGAGATGAGCAGTTCTTC.